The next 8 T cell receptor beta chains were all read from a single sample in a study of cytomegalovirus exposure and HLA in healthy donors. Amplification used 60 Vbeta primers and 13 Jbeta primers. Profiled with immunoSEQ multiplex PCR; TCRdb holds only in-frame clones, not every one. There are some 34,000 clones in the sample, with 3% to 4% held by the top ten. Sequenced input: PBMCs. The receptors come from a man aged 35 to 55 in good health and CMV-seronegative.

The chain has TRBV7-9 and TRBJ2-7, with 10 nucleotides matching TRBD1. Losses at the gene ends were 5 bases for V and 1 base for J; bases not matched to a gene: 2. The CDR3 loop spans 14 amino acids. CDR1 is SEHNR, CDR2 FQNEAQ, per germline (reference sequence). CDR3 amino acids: CASSGQGESYEQYF. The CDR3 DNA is TGTGCCAGCAGCGGACAGGGGGAATCCTACGAGCAGTACTTC.

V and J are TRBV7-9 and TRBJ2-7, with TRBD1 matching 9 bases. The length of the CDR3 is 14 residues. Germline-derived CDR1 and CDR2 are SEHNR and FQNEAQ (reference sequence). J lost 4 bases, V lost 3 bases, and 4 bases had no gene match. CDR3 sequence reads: CASSLGTGQYEQYF. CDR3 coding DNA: TGTGCCAGCAGCTTGGGGACAGGGCAGTACGAGCAGTACTTC.

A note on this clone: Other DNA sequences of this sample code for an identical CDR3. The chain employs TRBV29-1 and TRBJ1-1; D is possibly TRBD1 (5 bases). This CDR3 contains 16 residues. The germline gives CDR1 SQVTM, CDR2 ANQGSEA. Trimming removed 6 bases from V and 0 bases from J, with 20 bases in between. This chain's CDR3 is CSVLPGGSFMNTEAFF. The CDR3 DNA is TGCAGCGTCCTTCCCGGGGGGTCATTTATGAACACTGAAGCTTTCTTT.

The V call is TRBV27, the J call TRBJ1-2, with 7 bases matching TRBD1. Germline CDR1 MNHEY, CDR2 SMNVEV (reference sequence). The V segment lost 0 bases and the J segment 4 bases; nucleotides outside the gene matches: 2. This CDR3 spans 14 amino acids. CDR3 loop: CASSLSGQSYGYTF. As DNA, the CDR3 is TGTGCCAGCAGTTTATCGGGACAGAGCTATGGCTACACCTTC.

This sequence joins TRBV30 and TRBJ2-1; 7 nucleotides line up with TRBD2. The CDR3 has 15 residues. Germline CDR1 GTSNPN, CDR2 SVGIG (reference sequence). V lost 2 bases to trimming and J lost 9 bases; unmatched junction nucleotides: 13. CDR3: CAWSTPDYQRGEQFF. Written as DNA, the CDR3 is TGTGCCTGGAGTACCCCGGACTACCAGCGGGGTGAGCAGTTCTTC. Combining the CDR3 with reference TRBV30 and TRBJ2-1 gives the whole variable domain SQTIHQWPATLVQPVGSPLSLECTVEGTSNPNLYWYRQAAGRGLQLLFYSVGIGQISSEVPQNLSASRPQDRQFILSSKKLLLSDSGFYLCAWSTPDYQRGEQFFGPGTRLTVL.

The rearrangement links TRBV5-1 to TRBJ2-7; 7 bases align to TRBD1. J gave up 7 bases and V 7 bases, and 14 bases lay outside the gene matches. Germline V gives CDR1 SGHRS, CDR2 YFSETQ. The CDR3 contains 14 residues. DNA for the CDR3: TGCGCCAGCGCTCCAAGGCAGGGGGAATGGGAGCAGTACTTC. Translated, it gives CASAPRQGEWEQYF.

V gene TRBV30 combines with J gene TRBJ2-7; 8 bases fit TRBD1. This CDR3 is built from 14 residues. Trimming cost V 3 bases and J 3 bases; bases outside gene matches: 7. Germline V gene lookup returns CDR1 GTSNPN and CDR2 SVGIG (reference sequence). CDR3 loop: CAWSPGQVFYEQYF. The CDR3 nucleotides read TGTGCCTGGAGCCCGGGACAGGTTTTCTACGAGCAGTACTTC. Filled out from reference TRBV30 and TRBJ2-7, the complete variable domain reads SQTIHQWPATLVQPVGSPLSLECTVEGTSNPNLYWYRQAAGRGLQLLFYSVGIGQISSEVPQNLSASRPQDRQFILSSKKLLLSDSGFYLCAWSPGQVFYEQYFGPGTRLTVT.

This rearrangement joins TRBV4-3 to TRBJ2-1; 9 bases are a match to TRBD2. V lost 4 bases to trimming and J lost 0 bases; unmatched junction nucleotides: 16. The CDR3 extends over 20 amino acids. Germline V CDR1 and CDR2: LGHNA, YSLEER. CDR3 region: CASSPLDVIAGDYSYNEQFF. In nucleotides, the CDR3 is TGCGCCAGCAGCCCGCTAGACGTGATAGCGGGGGATTACTCCTACAATGAGCAGTTCTTC.